This T cell receptor beta chain was observed in a study of technical replicates of blood from four donors. The assay was immunoSEQ multiplex PCR, and TCRdb's table has in-frame clones only and misses some. The sample yields under 80,000 clones, 85% to 95% seen once. CDR1 and CDR2 (germline): PRHDT, FYEKMQ (reference sequence). V dropped 3 bases and J dropped 7; count of bases not matched to a gene: 8. CDR3 size: 14 residues. The chain uses TRBV13 and TRBJ2-7; the match to TRBD2 covers 8 bases. The TCR comes from a human donor in good health. The sample consisted of T cells isolated from PBMCs. The CDR3 region has the DNA TGTGCCAGCAGCTTGGCGGGGGGTTCTCGAGAGCAGTACTTC. Translating it yields CASSLAGGSREQYF.